The 9 T cell receptor beta chains in this list originate from one sample, sequenced in a study of blood T cell repertoires in COVID-19. The assay was immunoSEQ multiplex PCR, and TCRdb's table has in-frame clones only and misses some. The sample consists of 200,000 to 300,000 clones, approximately 81% of them appearing once. Material for sequencing was peripheral blood. The receptors derive from a man between 60 and 70 years old with acute or convalescent COVID-19.

The genes are TRBV6-6 and TRBJ1-2; TRBD1 might be the D (5 bases). V gave up 5 bases and J gave up 0 bases, with 16 bases separating them. The length of the CDR3 is 16 residues. Germline-derived CDR1 and CDR2 are MNHNY and SVGAGI (reference sequence). The CDR3 region has the DNA TGTGCCAGCAGTCCAGTGGAAGGGGCGACTAACTATGGCTACACCTTC. This codes for CASSPVEGATNYGYTF.

The chain carries TRBV6-5 and TRBJ1-4, with 10 bases that match TRBD1. The CDR3 has 14 residues. Germline loops: CDR1 MNHEY, CDR2 SVGAGI. Trimming took 6 bases from V and 5 from J; bases not matched to a gene: 3. The CDR3 reads CASSWGQGNEKLFF. CDR3 DNA: TGTGCCAGCAGCTGGGGACAGGGGAATGAAAAACTGTTTTTT.

This sequence joins TRBV7-3 and TRBJ2-3; 10 bases are shared with TRBD1. The CDR3 is made up of 16 amino acids. V lost 5 bases and J lost 1; bases outside the gene matches: 6. Germline values: CDR1 SGHTA, CDR2 FQGTGA. The CDR3 sequence is CASSPGTGVGTDTQYF. CDR3 nucleotide sequence: TGTGCCAGCAGCCCCGGGACAGGGGTCGGCACAGATACGCAGTATTTT.

The V and J genes are TRBV19 and TRBJ1-5, with 7 bases lining up with TRBD1. V shed 6 bases and J 3 bases; nucleotides not matched to a gene: 2. The CDR3 is 13 amino acids. CDR1 and CDR2 from the germline V gene are LNHDA and SQIVND (reference sequence). The CDR3 sequence is CASRGQNNQPQHF. CDR3 DNA sequence: TGTGCCAGTAGGGGACAGAACAATCAGCCCCAGCATTTT.

The chain has TRBV6-5 and TRBJ2-3; no reliable D call. The V gene lost 0 bases and the J gene lost 5 bases, with 9 bases spanning the gap. The CDR3 is 14 amino acids. CDR1 and CDR2 from the germline V gene are MNHEY and SVGAGI. Here the CDR3 DNA reads TGTGCCAGCAGTTACTCGATGCTCGGAGATACGCAGTATTTT. Protein product: CASSYSMLGDTQYF.

V gene TRBV30 combines with J gene TRBJ1-5, with no clear D. Trimming cost V 1 base and J 4 bases, with 8 bases left between them. Looked up from germline, CDR1 is GTSNPN and CDR2 is SVGIG (reference sequence). CDR3 length equals 13 residues. In DNA form, the CDR3 reads TGTGCCTGGAGTGGTGTCGCGAATCAGCCCCAGCATTTT. It translates to CAWSGVANQPQHF.

As to this clone: The same CDR3 can be traced to other DNA sequences in this sample. The genes are TRBV5-1 and TRBJ2-7; 9 bases fit TRBD1. This CDR3 spans 14 amino acids. CDR1 is SGHRS and CDR2 is YFSETQ in the germline V gene. V lost 0 bases, J lost 5 bases, and 3 bases stayed unmatched. CDR3 region: CASSLGTGVDEQYF. In DNA form, the CDR3 reads TGCGCCAGCAGCTTGGGGACAGGGGTGGACGAGCAGTACTTC.

The chain uses TRBV7-3 and TRBJ1-1; 7 bases are a match to TRBD1. CDR3 length equals 15 residues. Germline CDR1 and CDR2: SGHTA and FQGTGA. The J segment lost 1 base and the V segment lost 5 bases, leaving 7 bases of the junction unmatched. CDR3 region: CASSPQGGGNTEAFF. The CDR3 bases are TGTGCCAGCAGCCCCCAGGGGGGAGGGAACACTGAAGCTTTCTTT.

To note about this clone: The identical CDR3 is also encoded by other nucleotide sequences in the sample. This chain connects TRBV29-1 to TRBJ2-3, with D possibly matching TRBD1 (5 bases). Germline V gives CDR1 SQVTM, CDR2 ANQGSEA. The CDR3 runs 13 residues. V was clipped by 5 bases and J by 0 bases, with 9 bases between them. CDR3 protein: CSVTGPSTDTQYF. The CDR3 nucleotides are TGCAGCGTTACAGGCCCTAGCACAGATACGCAGTATTTT.